The 32 T cell receptor beta chains below were found in one sample sequenced in a study of memory B cells and T cells in multiple sclerosis. Stimulus-free culture yielded autoproliferating CFSE-dim and non-proliferating CFSE-high T cells, each sequenced separately. Pooled replicate wells came from some 50 million CFSE-labeled PBMCs cultured less than eight days without stimulus. These TCRs' antigens remain unknown. This table comes from immunoSEQ multiplex PCR, and its TCRdb copy is limited to in-frame clones, with some not included. The profile shows around 30,000 clones, more than 70% of them singletons. The sequenced sample consisted of PBMCs from blood kept in culture. The receptors were sampled from a human donor with multiple sclerosis.

V gene TRBV5-4 combines with J gene TRBJ1-1; 7 bases line up with TRBD1. The germline V gene has CDR1 SGHNT and CDR2 YYREEE (reference sequence). The J segment lost 4 bases and the V segment lost 3 bases, leaving 6 bases of the junction unmatched. The CDR3 covers 14 residues. The CDR3 DNA reads as TGTGCCAGCAGCTCACAGGGGAGTAGCACTGAAGCTTTCTTT. The encoded protein is CASSSQGSSTEAFF. The whole variable domain, filled in from reference TRBV5-4 and TRBJ1-1, reads ETGVTQSPTHLIKTRGQQVTLRCSSQSGHNTVSWYQQALGQGPQFIFQYYREEENGRGNFPPRFSGLQFPNYSSELNVNALELDDSALYLCASSSQGSSTEAFFGQGTRLTVV.

In this sample, this clone turned up once. The chain couples TRBV7-8 to TRBJ2-7; 8 bases agree with TRBD1. The CDR3 sequence is 14 residues long. Germline V CDR1 and CDR2: SGHVS, FQNEAQ. The V gene end was trimmed by 0 bases and the J gene end by 3 bases; junction bases not matched to a gene: 1. The CDR3 DNA reads as TGTGCCAGCAGCTTAGCCGGGACAGGCTACGAGCAGTACTTC. This encodes CASSLAGTGYEQYF.

V usage is TRBV7-6 and J usage is TRBJ2-1; 9 bases match TRBD1. The CDR3 has 16 residues. Germline trimming cut 5 bases from V and 4 bases from J; bases unmatched to any gene: 9. Germline V gene data show CDR1 as SGHVS and CDR2 as FNYEAQ. CDR3 loop: CASSPLGGQGYNEQFF. The CDR3 nucleotides are TGTGCCAGCAGCCCTTTAGGGGGACAGGGATACAATGAGCAGTTCTTC.

A few counts support this clone. The chain employs TRBV5-1 and TRBJ2-7; D uncertain. Germline V gene sequence: CDR1 SGHRS, CDR2 YFSETQ. The CDR3 has 13 residues. Trimming took 3 bases from V and 2 from J, leaving 9 bases between them. CDR3 sequence reads: CASSSPGTYEQYF. DNA for the CDR3: TGCGCCAGCAGCTCCCCCGGTACCTACGAGCAGTACTTC.

This chain links TRBV11-2 with TRBJ2-5, with D hard to call. The V gene's germline CDR1 is SGHAT and CDR2 FQNNGV. Trimming cost V 5 bases and J 3 bases, with 4 bases left between them. The CDR3 length is 11 residues. The CDR3 bases are TGTGCCAGCAGCCCCAAAGAGACCCAGTACTTC. Protein product: CASSPKETQYF. The variable domain in full, completed from reference TRBV11-2 and TRBJ2-5, reads EAGVAQSPRYKIIEKRQSVAFWCNPISGHATLYWYQQILGQGPKLLIQFQNNGVVDDSQLPKDRFSAERLKGVDSTLKIQPAKLEDSAVYLCASSPKETQYFGPGTRLLVL.

The V and J genes are TRBV5-8 and TRBJ2-2, with TRBD1 as a possible D gene (6 bases). The germline CDR1 and CDR2 sequences are SGHTS and YDEGEE. V gave up 4 bases and J gave up 7 bases, with 11 bases separating them. CDR3 size: 13 residues. The CDR3 protein is CASSPQGYGELFF. The CDR3 DNA reads TGTGCCAGCAGCCCACAGGGTTACGGGGAGCTGTTTTTT.

The genes are TRBV19 and TRBJ2-2, with D hard to call. V lost 2 bases, J lost 6 bases, and 10 bases lay in between. The CDR3 has 14 amino acids. CDR1 LNHDA and CDR2 SQIVND come from the germline V gene (reference sequence). The CDR3 DNA reads TGTGCCAGTAGTATACTCCTCGGCCCCGGGGAGCTGTTTTTT. Translated: CASSILLGPGELFF.

V is TRBV9 and J is TRBJ2-1; 9 bases are a match to TRBD1. V trimming: 2 bases; J trimming: 8 bases; junction bases outside the gene matches: 11. Germline CDR1 SGDLS, CDR2 YYNGEE. The CDR3 contains 16 residues. The CDR3 DNA reads as TGTGCCAGCAGCGTTACGGGGACAGGGCTCGACGATGAGCAGTTCTTC. This codes for CASSVTGTGLDDEQFF.

This clone was seen a handful of times. The CDR3 loop is CASSTGQGSEKLFF. In DNA, the CDR3 is TGTGCCAGTAGTACCGGACAGGGATCTGAAAAACTGTTTTTT. The gene calls are TRBV19 and TRBJ1-4, with 8 nucleotides matching TRBD1. CDR3 size: 14 residues. V lost 4 bases to trimming and J lost 7 bases; unmatched junction nucleotides: 5. Germline-derived CDR1 and CDR2 are LNHDA and SQIVND (reference sequence).

The CDR3 sequence: CASSTRTDTGELFF. The CDR3 DNA reads as TGTGCCAGTAGTACTCGGACAGACACCGGGGAGCTGTTTTTT. This chain links TRBV19 with TRBJ2-2, with D tentatively TRBD1 (6 bases). V lost 4 bases, J lost 3 bases, and 9 bases lay in between. There are 14 residues in the CDR3. Per germline, CDR1 LNHDA and CDR2 SQIVND (reference sequence).

This clone has only a few counts. The gene calls are TRBV19 and TRBJ2-7, with D tentatively TRBD2 (5 bases). Germline V CDR1 and CDR2: LNHDA, SQIVND (reference sequence). The CDR3 contains 14 residues. Trimming removed 1 base from V and 0 bases from J, with 7 bases in between. Written as DNA, the CDR3 is TGTGCCAGTAGTATAGGCGAGGGCTCCTACGAGCAGTACTTC. Amino acid sequence: CASSIGEGSYEQYF.

The J gene is TRBJ2-7, the V gene TRBV27; no reliable D call. CDR1 MNHEY and CDR2 SMNVEV come from the germline V gene (reference sequence). Trimming stripped 6 bases from V and 3 bases from J, with 12 bases between. The length of the CDR3 is 13 residues. The CDR3 region has the DNA TGTGCCAGCAGCCTCCAGAGGAACTACGAGCAGTACTTC. Protein product: CASSLQRNYEQYF.

Worth noting for this clone: The same CDR3 arises from other DNA sequences in this sample as well. The chain couples TRBV5-1 to TRBJ1-1; weak D call: TRBD1 (6 bases). Germline CDR1 is SGHRS and CDR2 is YFSETQ. The length of the CDR3 is 14 residues. The germline V and J ends were trimmed by 0 bases and 1 base, with 7 bases remaining between them. CDR3 coding DNA: TGCGCCAGCAGCTTGGGGGGGCCGAACACTGAAGCTTTCTTT. Translating gives CASSLGGPNTEAFF.

This chain uses TRBV18 with TRBJ2-6; D gene ambiguous. Between the trimmed V and J ends, which lost 3 bases and 11 bases, there was a span of 11 bases. Per germline, CDR1 KGHSH and CDR2 LQKENI. The length of the CDR3 is 13 residues. The CDR3 nucleotides read TGTGCCAGCTCACCTAGTTCTCTAGACGTCCTGACTTTC. Its translation is CASSPSSLDVLTF.

The gene calls are TRBV28 and TRBJ1-1; D call uncertain. Trimming took off 4 bases at V and 1 base at J, with 10 bases between the two ends. This CDR3 contains 14 residues. Germline CDR1 MDHEN, CDR2 SYDVKM. The CDR3 bases are TGTGCCAGCAGTTCCCCCTTATCGAACACTGAAGCTTTCTTT. Translating gives CASSSPLSNTEAFF.

The chain couples TRBV6-6 to TRBJ2-5, with 13 nucleotides matching TRBD2. V lost 6 bases to trimming and J lost 5 bases; unmatched junction nucleotides: 9. From germline, CDR1 is MNHNY and CDR2 SVGAGI (reference sequence). CDR3 length: 16 residues. CDR3 DNA: TGTGCCAGCAGGGCCACTAGCGGGAGGGCCGGGGAGACCCAGTACTTC. It specifies CASRATSGRAGETQYF.

This clone was observed a few times. The J gene is TRBJ2-7, the V gene TRBV7-9, with 10 bases matching TRBD1. Germline V gene data show CDR1 as SEHNR and CDR2 as FQNEAQ (reference sequence). After removal of 5 bases from V and 1 base from J, the junction contained 5 bases not matched to a gene. The CDR3 is 15 residues long. The CDR3 loop reads CASSPRQGASYEQYF. CDR3 bases: TGTGCCAGCAGCCCCCGACAGGGGGCGTCCTACGAGCAGTACTTC.

V gene TRBV29-1 combines with J gene TRBJ1-2; 7 positions match TRBD1. CDR3 length: 16 residues. From germline, CDR1 is SQVTM and CDR2 ANQGSEA. Unmatched junction bases numbered 8, after V lost 1 base and J lost 0 bases. Here the CDR3 DNA reads TGCAGCGTTGAAGGCCGAGACAGGGATTCTAACTATGGCTACACCTTC. Translating it yields CSVEGRDRDSNYGYTF.

Concerning this clone itself: A read error may produce the germline difference seen at one junction end. The chain recombines TRBV5-1 with TRBJ2-7; D assignment may be TRBD1 or TRBD2 (7 bases each). Germline V lookup: CDR1 SGHRS, CDR2 YFSETQ. The length of the CDR3 is 16 residues. The CDR3 coding sequence is TGCGCCCGCAGCTTGGGGCTGGGCAGGGGGGGATACGAGCAGTACTTC. It codes for CARSLGLGRGGYEQYF. The full variable domain, rest sourced from reference TRBV5-1 and TRBJ2-7, is KAGVTQTPRYLIKTRGQQVTLSCSPISGHRSVSWYQQTPGQGLQFLFEYFSETQRNKGNFPGRFSGRQFSNSRSEMNVSTLELGDSALYLCARSLGLGRGGYEQYFGPGTRLTVT.

The chain carries TRBV7-3 and TRBJ1-2; unclear D gene. The CDR3 runs to 13 residues. Trimming removed 8 bases at V and 4 bases at J, with 14 bases between. Germline lookup yields CDR1 SGHTA and CDR2 FQGTGA. CDR3 nucleotides: TGTGCCAGCTCTCCGGAGATCGGCTATGGCTACACCTTC. Encoded protein: CASSPEIGYGYTF.

This chain joins TRBV10-3 and TRBJ2-1; D might be TRBD1 (6 bases). The CDR3 length is 16 residues. Between the trimmed V and J ends, which lost 3 bases and 5 bases, there was a span of 17 bases. Germline loops: CDR1 ENHRY, CDR2 SYGVKD. CDR3 sequence (DNA): TGTGCCATCAGTGAACCGGACAGTCCGAACCACAATGAGCAGTTCTTC. This translates into CAISEPDSPNHNEQFF.

The chain has TRBV4-2 and TRBJ2-5; 14 nucleotides match TRBD2. Germline V gene data show CDR1 as LGHNA and CDR2 as YNFKEQ. The V and J ends lost 1 base and 5 bases, in that order; junction bases with no gene match: 9. There are 18 residues in the CDR3. The CDR3 sequence is CASSQGTSGRSEGETQYF. Here the CDR3 DNA reads TGTGCCAGCAGCCAAGGGACTAGCGGGAGGTCAGAAGGGGAGACCCAGTACTTC.

This chain links TRBV28 with TRBJ2-7; 7 nucleotides match TRBD2. The length of the CDR3 is 14 residues. The germline CDR1 and CDR2 sequences are MDHEN and SYDVKM. V trimming: 8 bases; J trimming: 1 base; junction bases outside the gene matches: 8. CDR3 sequence (DNA): TGTGCCAGCTCTGGACTAGTTAGGTCCTACGAGCAGTACTTC. Its translation: CASSGLVRSYEQYF.

The V call is TRBV7-3, the J call TRBJ1-1; no definite D call. Germline CDR1 is SGHTA and CDR2 is FQGTGA. The CDR3 is made up of 13 amino acids. V was cut by 1 base and J by 1 base, with 4 bases left in between. This CDR3 reads CASSLSGNTEAFF. CDR3 in DNA: TGTGCCAGCAGCTTAAGCGGGAACACTGAAGCTTTCTTT. The complete variable domain, with remaining parts taken from reference TRBV7-3 and TRBJ1-1, reads GAGVSQTPSNKVTEKGKYVELRCDPISGHTALYWYRQSLGQGPEFLIYFQGTGAADDSGLPNDRFFAVRPEGSVSTLKIQRTERGDSAVYLCASSLSGNTEAFFGQGTRLTVV.

The chain joins TRBV11-3 to TRBJ2-3; 8 nucleotides align to TRBD2. CDR1 is SGHNT and CDR2 is YENEEA in the germline V gene. This CDR3 contains 16 residues. J gave up 2 bases and V 1 base, and 5 bases lay outside the gene matches. This CDR3 is CASSLGQAGATDTQYF. CDR3 in DNA: TGTGCCAGCAGCTTAGGGCAAGCGGGGGCCACAGATACGCAGTATTTT.

V is TRBV5-1 and J is TRBJ1-2, with D possibly TRBD1 on 6 matching bases. CDR3 length: 19 residues. Germline lookup yields CDR1 SGHRS and CDR2 YFSETQ. The ends were cut back, 0 bases at V and 4 bases at J, with 25 bases in the middle. CDR3 nucleotides: TGCGCCAGCAGCTTGGCTCTACTGGGACAAAGCCCTCGGGGCTATGGCTACACCTTC. It codes for CASSLALLGQSPRGYGYTF.

The gene calls are TRBV9 and TRBJ1-2; 8 bases align to TRBD1. The CDR3 is made up of 16 amino acids. After removal of 1 base from V and 1 base from J, the junction contained 6 bases not matched to a gene. The V gene's germline CDR1 is SGDLS and CDR2 YYNGEE. Written as DNA, the CDR3 is TGTGCCAGCAGCGTATCAGGGGGCTTAGGTAACTATGGCTACACCTTC. Its protein product is CASSVSGGLGNYGYTF.

This clone was recorded only once. V is TRBV6-4 and J is TRBJ2-2, with 9 bases aligning to TRBD1. There are 15 residues in the CDR3. V gave up 4 bases and J gave up 5 bases; unmatched junction bases: 5. Germline V gives CDR1 MRHNA, CDR2 SNTAGT. The CDR3 region has the DNA TGTGCCAGCAGTGTCGATGGGACAGGGACCGGGGAGCTGTTTTTT. Its translation is CASSVDGTGTGELFF.

This chain links TRBV9 with TRBJ2-1; TRBD2 might be the D (6 bases). Germline CDR1 and CDR2: SGDLS and YYNGEE. The CDR3 is made up of 15 amino acids. The germline V and J ends were trimmed by 0 bases and 7 bases, with 14 bases remaining between them. Here the CDR3 DNA reads TGTGCCAGCAGCGTAGTTGGCGGGATGGGGAATGAGCAGTTCTTC. Its protein is CASSVVGGMGNEQFF.

V gene TRBV7-9 combines with J gene TRBJ2-1; D may correspond to TRBD1 or TRBD2 (5 bases each). The CDR3 extends over 14 amino acids. The V and J ends lost 2 bases and 4 bases respectively, with 9 bases between them. The V gene's germline CDR1 is SEHNR and CDR2 FQNEAQ (reference sequence). The CDR3 DNA reads TGTGCCAGCAGCTTAATGGGACCTTACAATGAGCAGTTCTTC. It specifies CASSLMGPYNEQFF.

This clone was counted a single time. The CDR3 here is CASSHRGYSGELFF. The CDR3 DNA follows: TGTGCCAGCAGCCACCGGGGATACTCCGGGGAGCTGTTTTTT. The chain joins TRBV28 to TRBJ2-2; a weak D match, TRBD2 (5 bases). V lost 6 bases and J lost 6, with 14 bases in between. The CDR3 contains 14 residues. Germline lookup yields CDR1 MDHEN and CDR2 SYDVKM.

The chain employs TRBV4-2 and TRBJ2-7; TRBD1 matches at 9 bases. CDR3 length: 15 residues. Trimming removed 4 bases from V and 2 bases from J; junction bases left unmatched: 6. CDR1 and CDR2 from the germline V gene are LGHNA and YNFKEQ. The CDR3 nucleotides read TGTGCCAGCAGCCGCCAACAGGGGGCGACCTACGAGCAGTACTTC. This gives the protein CASSRQQGATYEQYF.